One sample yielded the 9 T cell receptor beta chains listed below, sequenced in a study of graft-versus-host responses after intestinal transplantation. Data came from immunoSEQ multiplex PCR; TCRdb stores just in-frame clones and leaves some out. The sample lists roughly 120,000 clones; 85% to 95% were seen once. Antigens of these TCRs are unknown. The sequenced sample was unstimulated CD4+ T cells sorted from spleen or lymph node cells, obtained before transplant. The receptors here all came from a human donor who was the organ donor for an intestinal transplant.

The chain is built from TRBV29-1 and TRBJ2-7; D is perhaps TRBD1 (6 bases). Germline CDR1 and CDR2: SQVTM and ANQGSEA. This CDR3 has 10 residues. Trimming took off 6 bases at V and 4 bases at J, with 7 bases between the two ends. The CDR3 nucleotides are TGCAGCGTACAGGGTTACGAGCAGTACTTC. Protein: CSVQGYEQYF.

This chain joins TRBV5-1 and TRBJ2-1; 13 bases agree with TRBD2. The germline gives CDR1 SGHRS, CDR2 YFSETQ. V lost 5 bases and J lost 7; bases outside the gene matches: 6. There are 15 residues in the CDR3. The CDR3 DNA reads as TGCGCCAGCAGAAGGACTAGCGGGAGTCGGAATGAGCAGTTCTTC. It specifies CASRRTSGSRNEQFF.

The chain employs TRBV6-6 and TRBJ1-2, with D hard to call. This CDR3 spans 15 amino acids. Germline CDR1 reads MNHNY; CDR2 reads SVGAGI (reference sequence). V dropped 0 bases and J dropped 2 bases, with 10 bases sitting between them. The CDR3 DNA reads TGTGCCAGCAGTTACTCGTCGGGTTGGAACTATGGCTACACCTTC. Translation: CASSYSSGWNYGYTF.

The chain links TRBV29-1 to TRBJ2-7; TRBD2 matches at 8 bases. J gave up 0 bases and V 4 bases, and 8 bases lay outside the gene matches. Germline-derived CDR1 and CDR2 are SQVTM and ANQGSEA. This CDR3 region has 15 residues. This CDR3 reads CSVASFGGGSYEQYF. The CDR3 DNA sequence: TGCAGCGTTGCGAGTTTCGGGGGGGGCTCCTACGAGCAGTACTTC.

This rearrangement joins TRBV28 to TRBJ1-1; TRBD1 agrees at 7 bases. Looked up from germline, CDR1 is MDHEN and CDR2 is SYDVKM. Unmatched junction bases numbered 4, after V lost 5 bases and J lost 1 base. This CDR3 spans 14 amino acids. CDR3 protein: CASSVRQGNTEAFF. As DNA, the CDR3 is TGTGCCAGCAGTGTGAGACAGGGGAACACTGAAGCTTTCTTT.

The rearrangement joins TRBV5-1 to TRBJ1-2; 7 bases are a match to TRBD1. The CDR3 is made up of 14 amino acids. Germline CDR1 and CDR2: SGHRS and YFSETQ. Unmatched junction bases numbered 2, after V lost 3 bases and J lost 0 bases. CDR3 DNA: TGCGCCAGCAGCTCTCAGGGGGCTAACTATGGCTACACCTTC. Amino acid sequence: CASSSQGANYGYTF.

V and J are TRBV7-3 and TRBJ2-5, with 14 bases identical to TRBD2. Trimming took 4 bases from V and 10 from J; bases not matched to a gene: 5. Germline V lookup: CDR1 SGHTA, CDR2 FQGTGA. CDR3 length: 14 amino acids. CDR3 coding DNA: TGTGCCAGCAGCTCGGGACTAGCGGGAGCTCTCCAGTACTTC. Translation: CASSSGLAGALQYF.

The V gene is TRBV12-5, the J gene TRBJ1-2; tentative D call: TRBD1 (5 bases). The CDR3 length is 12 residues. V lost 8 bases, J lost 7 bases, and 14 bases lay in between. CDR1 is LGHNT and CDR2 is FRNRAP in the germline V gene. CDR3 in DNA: TGTGCTAGTTCCCAGCAGGGACTTGGCTACACCTTC. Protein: CASSQQGLGYTF.

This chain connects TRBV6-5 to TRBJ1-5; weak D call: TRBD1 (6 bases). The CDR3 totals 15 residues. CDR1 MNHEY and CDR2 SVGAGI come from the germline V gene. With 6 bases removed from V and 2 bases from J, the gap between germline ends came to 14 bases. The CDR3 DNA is TGTGCCAGCAGGAAACAGGGACCGGGCAATCAGCCCCAGCATTTT. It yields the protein CASRKQGPGNQPQHF.